The source of this TCR beta chain is a study of PD-L1 blockade in urothelial cancer. Study summary: About 90% of the roughly 29 patients were men with bladder-origin urothelial cancer. Blood analysis took place 3 weeks (second dose) and 6 weeks after treatment start.

TCR analog templates of synthetic origin were spiked into each PCR. Repertoires were generated with immunoSEQ multiplex PCR, while TCRdb's copy carries only in-frame clones and drops some. This table holds some 75,000 clones, approximately 90% found once. Time point reported: peripheral blood 6 weeks after treatment start. Germline CDR1 reads SSHAT; CDR2 reads FNYEAQ (reference sequence). The CDR3 is 16 amino acids. Trimming removed 8 bases at V and 4 bases at J, with 23 bases between. This specimen consisted of PBMCs, obtained around atezolizumab (anti-PD-L1) treatment. The TCR originated in a woman of 80 years or more with urothelial cancer. The genes are TRBV7-7 and TRBJ1-1; D ambiguous. The CDR3 here is CASQRWRGGEGTEAFF. The CDR3 DNA reads TGTGCCAGCCAAAGATGGCGTGGCGGGGAGGGCACTGAAGCTTTCTTT.